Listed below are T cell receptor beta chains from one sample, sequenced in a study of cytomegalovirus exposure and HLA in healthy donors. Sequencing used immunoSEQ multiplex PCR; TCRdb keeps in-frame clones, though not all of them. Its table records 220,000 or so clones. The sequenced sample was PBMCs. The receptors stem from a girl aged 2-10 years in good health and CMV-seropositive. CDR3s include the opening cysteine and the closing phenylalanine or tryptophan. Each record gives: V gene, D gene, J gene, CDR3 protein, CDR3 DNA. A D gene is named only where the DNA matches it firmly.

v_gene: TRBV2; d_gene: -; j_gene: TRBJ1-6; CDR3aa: CASRGNSPLHF; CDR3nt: TGTGCCAGCCGGGGGAATTCACCCCTCCACTTT
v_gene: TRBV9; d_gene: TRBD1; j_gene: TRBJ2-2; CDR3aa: CASSPWTGPNTGELFF; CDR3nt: TGTGCCAGCAGCCCTTGGACAGGACCGAACACCGGGGAGCTGTTTTTT
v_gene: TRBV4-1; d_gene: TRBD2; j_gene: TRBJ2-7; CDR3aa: CASSQDRFGTRVIEQYF; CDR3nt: TGCGCCAGCAGCCAAGATCGATTCGGGACTAGGGTGATCGAGCAGTACTTC
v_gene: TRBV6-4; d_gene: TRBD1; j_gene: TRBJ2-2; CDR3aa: CASKTGLNTGELFF; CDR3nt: TGTGCCAGTAAGACAGGGCTCAACACCGGGGAGCTGTTTTTT
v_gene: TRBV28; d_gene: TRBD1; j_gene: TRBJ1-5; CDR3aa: CASSFKPGQAYNQPQHF; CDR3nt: TGTGCCAGCAGTTTTAAGCCGGGACAGGCCTATAATCAGCCCCAGCATTTT
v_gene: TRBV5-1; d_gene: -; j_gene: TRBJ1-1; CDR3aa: CASSLGGARGTEAFF; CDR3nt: TGCGCCAGCAGCTTGGGTGGGGCGCGGGGCACTGAAGCTTTCTTT
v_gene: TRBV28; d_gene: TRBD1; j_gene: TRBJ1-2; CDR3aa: CASSWDSSNYGYTF; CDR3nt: TGTGCCAGCAGCTGGGACAGCTCTAACTATGGCTACACCTTC
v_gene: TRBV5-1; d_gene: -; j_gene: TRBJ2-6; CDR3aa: CASSSTGTELSGANVLTF; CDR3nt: TGCGCCAGCAGCTCCACCGGGACTGAACTCTCTGGGGCCAACGTCCTGACTTTC
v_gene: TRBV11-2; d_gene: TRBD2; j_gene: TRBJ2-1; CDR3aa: CASSSPSGSSYNEQFF; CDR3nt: TGTGCCAGCAGCTCCCCTAGCGGTAGCTCCTACAATGAGCAGTTCTTC
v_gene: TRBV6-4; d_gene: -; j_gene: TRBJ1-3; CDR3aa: CASKDHPGRSSGNTIYF; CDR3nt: TGTGCCAGCAAGGACCACCCCGGGAGGAGCTCTGGAAACACCATATATTTT
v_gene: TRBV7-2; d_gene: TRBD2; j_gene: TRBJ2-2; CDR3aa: CASRPLAGVVGELFF; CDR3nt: TGTGCCAGCAGACCACTAGCGGGAGTGGTCGGGGAGCTGTTTTTT
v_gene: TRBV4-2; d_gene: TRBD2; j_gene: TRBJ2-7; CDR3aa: CASSRGGGAGGYEQYF; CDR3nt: TGTGCCAGCAGCCGGGGGGGCGGAGCGGGAGGGTACGAGCAGTACTTC
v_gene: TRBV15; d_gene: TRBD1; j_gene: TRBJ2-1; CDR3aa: CATGQGAGTYNEQFF; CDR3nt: TGTGCCACCGGCCAGGGGGCGGGGACCTACAATGAGCAGTTCTTC
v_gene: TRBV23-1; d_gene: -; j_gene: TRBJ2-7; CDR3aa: CGLGGRRWAYEQYF; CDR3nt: TGCGGTCTCGGAGGGAGGCGTTGGGCGTACGAGCAGTACTTC
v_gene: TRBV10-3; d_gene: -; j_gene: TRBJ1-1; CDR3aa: CAISDPAGDTEAFF; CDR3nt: TGTGCCATCAGTGACCCGGCAGGGGACACTGAAGCTTTCTTT
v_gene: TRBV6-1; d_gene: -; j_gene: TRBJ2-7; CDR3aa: CASRTGGGIEQYF; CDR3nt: TGTGCCAGCAGAACAGGGGGGGGAATTGAGCAGTACTTC
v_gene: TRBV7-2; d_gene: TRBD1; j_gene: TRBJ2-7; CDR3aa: CASSFRGTSYEQYF; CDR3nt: TGTGCCAGCAGCTTCAGGGGGACCTCCTACGAGCAGTACTTC
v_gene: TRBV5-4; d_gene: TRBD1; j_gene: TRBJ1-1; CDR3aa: CASSWKQGVGTEAFF; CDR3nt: TGTGCCAGCAGCTGGAAACAGGGGGTCGGGACTGAAGCTTTCTTT
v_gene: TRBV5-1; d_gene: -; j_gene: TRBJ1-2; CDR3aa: CASRPGNYGYTF; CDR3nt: TGCGCCAGCAGACCCGGGAACTATGGCTACACCTTC
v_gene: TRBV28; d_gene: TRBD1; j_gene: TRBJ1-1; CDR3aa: CASRRQGPNTEAFF; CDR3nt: TGTGCCAGCAGAAGACAGGGCCCGAACACTGAAGCTTTCTTT
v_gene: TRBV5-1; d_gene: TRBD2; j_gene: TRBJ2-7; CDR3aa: CASSPGTSGNEQYF; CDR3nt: TGCGCCAGCAGCCCTGGGACTAGCGGGAACGAGCAGTACTTC
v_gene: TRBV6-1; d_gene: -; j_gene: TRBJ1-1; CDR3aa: CASTGEVWNTEAFF; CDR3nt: TGTGCCAGCACAGGCGAAGTATGGAACACTGAAGCTTTCTTT
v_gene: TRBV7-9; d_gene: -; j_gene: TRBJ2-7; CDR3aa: CASSLAGVSYEQYF; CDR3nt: TGTGCCAGCAGCTTAGCCGGTGTTTCCTACGAGCAGTACTTC
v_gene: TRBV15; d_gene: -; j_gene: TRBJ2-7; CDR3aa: CATSRDAAGAGEQYF; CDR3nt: TGTGCCACCAGCAGAGATGCGGCAGGGGCCGGCGAGCAGTACTTC
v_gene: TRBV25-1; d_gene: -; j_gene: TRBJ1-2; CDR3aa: CASKGGGYGYTF; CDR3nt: TGTGCCAGCAAAGGGGGGGGCTATGGCTACACCTTC
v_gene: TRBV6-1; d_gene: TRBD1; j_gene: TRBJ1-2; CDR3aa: CASSRSFDRGSGYTF; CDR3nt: TGTGCCAGCAGTAGGAGCTTCGACAGGGGAAGTGGCTACACCTTC
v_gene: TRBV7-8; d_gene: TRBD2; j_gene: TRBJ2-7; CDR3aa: CASSLVGTNEQYF; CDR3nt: TGTGCCAGCAGTCTAGTTGGGACTAACGAGCAGTACTTC
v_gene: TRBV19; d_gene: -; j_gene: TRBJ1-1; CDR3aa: CASSIVWTGNTEAFF; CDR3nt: TGTGCCAGTAGTATAGTGTGGACTGGGAACACTGAAGCTTTCTTT
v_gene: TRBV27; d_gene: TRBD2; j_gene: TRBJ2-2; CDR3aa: CASSWGTSGRANTGELFF; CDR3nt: TGTGCCAGCAGTTGGGGGACTAGCGGGAGAGCGAACACCGGGGAGCTGTTTTTT
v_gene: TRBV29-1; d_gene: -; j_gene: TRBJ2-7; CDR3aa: CSVGHERGSYEQYF; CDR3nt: TGCAGCGTGGGACATGAGAGGGGGAGCTACGAGCAGTACTTC
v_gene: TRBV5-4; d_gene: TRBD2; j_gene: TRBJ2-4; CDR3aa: CASSSGLAVAKNIQYF; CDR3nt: TGTGCCAGCAGCTCCGGACTAGCGGTAGCCAAAAACATTCAGTACTTC
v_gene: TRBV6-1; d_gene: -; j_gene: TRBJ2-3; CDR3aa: CAGGAFSPDTQYF; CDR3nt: TGTGCAGGTGGGGCCTTTAGCCCAGATACGCAGTATTTT
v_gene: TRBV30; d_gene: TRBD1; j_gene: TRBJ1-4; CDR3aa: CAWDRGGEKLFF; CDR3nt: TGTGCCTGGGACAGGGGTGGCGAAAAACTGTTTTTT
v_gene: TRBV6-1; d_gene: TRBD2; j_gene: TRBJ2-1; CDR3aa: CASSEGAGGRNEQFF; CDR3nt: TGTGCCAGCAGTGAAGGAGCGGGAGGGCGCAATGAGCAGTTCTTC
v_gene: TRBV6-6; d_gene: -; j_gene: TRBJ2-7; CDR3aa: CASSYTGPPGEQYF; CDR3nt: TGTGCCAGCAGTTACACCGGTCCCCCGGGCGAGCAGTACTTC
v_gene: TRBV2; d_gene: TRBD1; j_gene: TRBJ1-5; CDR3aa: CASWGGQEGQPQHF; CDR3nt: TGTGCCAGCTGGGGAGGACAGGAGGGTCAGCCCCAGCATTTT
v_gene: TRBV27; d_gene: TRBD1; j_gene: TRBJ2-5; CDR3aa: CASSSSGTGGWETQYF; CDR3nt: TGTGCCAGCAGTTCCTCCGGGACAGGGGGCTGGGAGACCCAGTACTTC
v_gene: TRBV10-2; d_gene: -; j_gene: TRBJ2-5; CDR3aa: CASLNGETQYF; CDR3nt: TGCGCCAGTTTAAACGGGGAGACCCAGTACTTC
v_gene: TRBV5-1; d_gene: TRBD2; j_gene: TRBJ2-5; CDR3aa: CASSLSAGVETQYF; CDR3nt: TGCGCCAGCAGCTTGTCGGCGGGAGTAGAGACCCAGTACTTC
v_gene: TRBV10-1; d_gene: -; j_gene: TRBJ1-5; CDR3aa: CASSRDFPWPQHF; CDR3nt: TGCGCCAGCAGCCGGGACTTCCCCTGGCCCCAGCATTTT
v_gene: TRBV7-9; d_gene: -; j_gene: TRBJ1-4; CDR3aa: CASSLRVGHEKLFF; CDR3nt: TGTGCCAGCAGCCTCAGGGTTGGGCATGAAAAACTGTTTTTT
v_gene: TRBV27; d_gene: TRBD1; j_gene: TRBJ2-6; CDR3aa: CASSFYRGSGANVLTF; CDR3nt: TGTGCCAGCAGTTTTTACAGGGGATCTGGGGCCAACGTCCTGACTTTC
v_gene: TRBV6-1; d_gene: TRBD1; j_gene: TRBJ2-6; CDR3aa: CASSGTGGWGGANVLTF; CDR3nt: TGTGCCAGCAGTGGGACAGGGGGGTGGGGTGGGGCCAACGTCCTGACTTTC